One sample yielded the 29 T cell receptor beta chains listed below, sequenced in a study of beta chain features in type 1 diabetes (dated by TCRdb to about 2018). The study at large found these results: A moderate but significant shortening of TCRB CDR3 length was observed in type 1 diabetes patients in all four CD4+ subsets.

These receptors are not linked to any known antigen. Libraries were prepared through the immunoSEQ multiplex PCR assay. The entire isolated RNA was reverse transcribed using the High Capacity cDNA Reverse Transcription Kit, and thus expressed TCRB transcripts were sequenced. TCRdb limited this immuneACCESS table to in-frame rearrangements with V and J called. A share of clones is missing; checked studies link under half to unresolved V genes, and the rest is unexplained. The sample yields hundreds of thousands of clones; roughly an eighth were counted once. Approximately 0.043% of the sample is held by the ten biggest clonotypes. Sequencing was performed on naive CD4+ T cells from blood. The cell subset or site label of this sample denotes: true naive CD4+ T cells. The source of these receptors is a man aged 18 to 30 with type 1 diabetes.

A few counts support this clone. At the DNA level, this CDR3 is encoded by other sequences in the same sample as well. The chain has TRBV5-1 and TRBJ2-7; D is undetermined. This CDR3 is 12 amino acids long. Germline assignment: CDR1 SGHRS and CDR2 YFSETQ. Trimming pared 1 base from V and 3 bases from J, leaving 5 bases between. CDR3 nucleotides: TGCGCCAGCAGCTTGACAGACTACGAGCAGTACTTC. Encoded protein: CASSLTDYEQYF.

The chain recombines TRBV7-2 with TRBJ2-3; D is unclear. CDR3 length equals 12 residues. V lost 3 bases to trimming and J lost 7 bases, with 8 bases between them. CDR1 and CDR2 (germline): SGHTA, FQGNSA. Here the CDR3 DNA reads TGTGCCAGCAGCTTCCCACTGAATACGCAGTATTTT. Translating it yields CASSFPLNTQYF.

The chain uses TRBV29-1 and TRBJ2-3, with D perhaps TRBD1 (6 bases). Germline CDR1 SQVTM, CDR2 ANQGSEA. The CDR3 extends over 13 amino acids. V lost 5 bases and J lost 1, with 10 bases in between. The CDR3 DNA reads TGCAGCGTTTCAGGGGCCGGCACAGATACGCAGTATTTT. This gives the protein CSVSGAGTDTQYF.

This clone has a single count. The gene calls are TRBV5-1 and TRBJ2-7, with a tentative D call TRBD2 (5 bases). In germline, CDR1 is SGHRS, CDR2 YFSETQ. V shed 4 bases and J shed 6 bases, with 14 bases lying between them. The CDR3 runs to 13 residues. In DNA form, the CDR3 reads TGCGCCAGCAGCGGGGTAGGTGGGAGCGAGCAGTACTTC. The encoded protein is CASSGVGGSEQYF.

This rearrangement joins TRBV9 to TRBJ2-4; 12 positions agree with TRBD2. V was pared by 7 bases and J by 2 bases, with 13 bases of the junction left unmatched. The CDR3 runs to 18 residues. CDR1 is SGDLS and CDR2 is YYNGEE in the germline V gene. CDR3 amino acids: CASSAGLAGPGTKNIQYF. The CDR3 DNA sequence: TGTGCCAGCTCTGCCGGACTAGCGGGACCTGGAACCAAAAACATTCAGTACTTC.

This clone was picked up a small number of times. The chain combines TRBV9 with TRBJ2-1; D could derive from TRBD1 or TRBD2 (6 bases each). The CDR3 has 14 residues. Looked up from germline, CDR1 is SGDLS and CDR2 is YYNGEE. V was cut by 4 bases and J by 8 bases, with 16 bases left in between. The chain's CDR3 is CASSFASGEDEQFF. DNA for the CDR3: TGTGCCAGCAGCTTTGCGTCAGGGGAGGATGAGCAGTTCTTC.

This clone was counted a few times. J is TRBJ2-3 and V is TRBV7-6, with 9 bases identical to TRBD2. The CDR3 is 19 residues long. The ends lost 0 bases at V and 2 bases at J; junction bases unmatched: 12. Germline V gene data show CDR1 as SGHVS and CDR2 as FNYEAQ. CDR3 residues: CASSLASASGTLYTDTQYF. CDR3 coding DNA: TGTGCCAGCAGCTTAGCGTCGGCTAGCGGGACCCTATACACAGATACGCAGTATTTT.

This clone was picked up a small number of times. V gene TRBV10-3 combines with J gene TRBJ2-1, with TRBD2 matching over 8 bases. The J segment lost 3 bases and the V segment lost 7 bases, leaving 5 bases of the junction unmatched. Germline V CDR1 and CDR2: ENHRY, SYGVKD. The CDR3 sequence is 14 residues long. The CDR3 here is CAIKGTRDYNEQFF. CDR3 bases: TGTGCCATCAAAGGGACTAGGGACTACAATGAGCAGTTCTTC.

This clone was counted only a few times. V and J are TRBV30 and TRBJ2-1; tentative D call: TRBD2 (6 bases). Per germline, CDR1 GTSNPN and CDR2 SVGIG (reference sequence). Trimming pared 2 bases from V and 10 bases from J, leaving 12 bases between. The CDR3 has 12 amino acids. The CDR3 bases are TGTGCCTGGAGTCCGGGACTGACGGAGCAGTTCTTC. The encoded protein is CAWSPGLTEQFF.

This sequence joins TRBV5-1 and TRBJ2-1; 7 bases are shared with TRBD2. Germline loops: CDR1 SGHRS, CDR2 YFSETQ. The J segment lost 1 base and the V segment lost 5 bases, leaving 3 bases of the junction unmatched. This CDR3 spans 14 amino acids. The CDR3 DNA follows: TGCGCCAGCAGAAGGGAGGGGTCCTACAATGAGCAGTTCTTC. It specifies CASRREGSYNEQFF. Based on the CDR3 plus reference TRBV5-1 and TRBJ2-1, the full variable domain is KAGVTQTPRYLIKTRGQQVTLSCSPISGHRSVSWYQQTPGQGLQFLFEYFSETQRNKGNFPGRFSGRQFSNSRSEMNVSTLELGDSALYLCASRREGSYNEQFFGPGTRLTVL.

In DNA form, the CDR3 reads TGCAGCGTTGAAAGGACTAGCGGGAACAATGAGCAGTTCTTC. It codes for CSVERTSGNNEQFF. The chain employs TRBV29-1 and TRBJ2-1; 12 bases are a match to TRBD2. The V gene end was trimmed by 2 bases and the J gene end by 5 bases; junction bases not matched to a gene: 1. The CDR3 covers 14 residues. Germline lookup yields CDR1 SQVTM and CDR2 ANQGSEA.

The CDR3 region is CASREYADTQYF. The DNA of the CDR3 is TGTGCCAGCAGGGAGTATGCCGATACGCAGTATTTT. The chain joins TRBV2 to TRBJ2-3; no reliable D call. V was cut by 6 bases and J by 6 bases, with 10 bases left in between. The CDR3 contains 12 residues. Germline CDR1 SNHLY, CDR2 FYNNEI.

Here the CDR3 DNA reads TGCAGCGTTGACCCCAGGGGCGAAGAGACCCAGTACTTC. It specifies CSVDPRGEETQYF. The rearrangement joins TRBV29-1 to TRBJ2-5; TRBD1 is a possible D gene (6 bases). With 3 bases removed from V and 3 bases from J, the gap between germline ends came to 11 bases. Germline CDR1 and CDR2: SQVTM and ANQGSEA. The CDR3 sequence is 13 residues long.

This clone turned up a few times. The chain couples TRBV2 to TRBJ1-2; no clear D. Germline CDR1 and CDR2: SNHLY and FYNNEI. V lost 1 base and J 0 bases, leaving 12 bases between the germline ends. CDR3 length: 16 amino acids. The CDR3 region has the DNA TGTGCCAGCAGTGAAGTCGTAGGTCAAGCTAACTATGGCTACACCTTC. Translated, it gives CASSEVVGQANYGYTF.

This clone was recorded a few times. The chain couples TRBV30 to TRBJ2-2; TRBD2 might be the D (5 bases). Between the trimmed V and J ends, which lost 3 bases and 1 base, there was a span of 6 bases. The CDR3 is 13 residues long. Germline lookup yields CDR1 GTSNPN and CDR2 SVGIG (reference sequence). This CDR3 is CAWSGVNTGELFF. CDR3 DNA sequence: TGTGCCTGGAGCGGGGTGAACACCGGGGAGCTGTTTTTT.

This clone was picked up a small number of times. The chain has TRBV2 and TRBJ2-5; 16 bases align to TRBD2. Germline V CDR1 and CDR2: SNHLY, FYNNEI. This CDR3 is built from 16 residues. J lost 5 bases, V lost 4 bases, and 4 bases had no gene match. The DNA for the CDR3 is TGTGCCAGCAGTGGGGGACTAGCGGGAGGGCCGGAGACCCAGTACTTC. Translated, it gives CASSGGLAGGPETQYF.

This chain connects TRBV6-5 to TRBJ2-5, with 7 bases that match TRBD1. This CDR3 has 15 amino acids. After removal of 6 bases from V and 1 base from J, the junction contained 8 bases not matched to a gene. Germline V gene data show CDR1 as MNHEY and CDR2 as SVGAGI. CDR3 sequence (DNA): TGTGCCAGCAGGAAATTCGACAGGGTCCAAGAGACCCAGTACTTC. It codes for CASRKFDRVQETQYF.

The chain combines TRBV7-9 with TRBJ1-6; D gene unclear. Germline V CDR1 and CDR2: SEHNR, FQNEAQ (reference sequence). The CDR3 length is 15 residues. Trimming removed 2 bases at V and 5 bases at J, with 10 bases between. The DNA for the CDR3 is TGTGCCAGCAGCTTAAGGGTTGGTGATAATTCACCCCTCCACTTT. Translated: CASSLRVGDNSPLHF.

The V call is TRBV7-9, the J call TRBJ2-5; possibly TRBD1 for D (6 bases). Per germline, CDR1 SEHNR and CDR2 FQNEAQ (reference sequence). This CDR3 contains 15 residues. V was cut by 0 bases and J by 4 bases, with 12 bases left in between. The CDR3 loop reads CASSLAGGSAETQYF. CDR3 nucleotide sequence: TGTGCCAGCAGCTTAGCAGGGGGAAGTGCAGAGACCCAGTACTTC.

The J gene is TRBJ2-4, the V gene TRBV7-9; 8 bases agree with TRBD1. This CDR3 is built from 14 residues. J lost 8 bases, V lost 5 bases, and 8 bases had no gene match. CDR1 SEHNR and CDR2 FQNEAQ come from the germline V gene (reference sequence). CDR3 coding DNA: TGTGCCAGCAGCCAAGGACAGGGCGGTGACATTCAGTACTTC. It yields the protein CASSQGQGGDIQYF.

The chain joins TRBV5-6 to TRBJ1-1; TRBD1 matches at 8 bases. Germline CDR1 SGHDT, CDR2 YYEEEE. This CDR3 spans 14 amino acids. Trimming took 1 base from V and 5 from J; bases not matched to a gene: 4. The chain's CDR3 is CASSLPTGVTEAFF. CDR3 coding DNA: TGTGCCAGCAGCTTGCCGACAGGGGTTACTGAAGCTTTCTTT.

The CDR3 region has the DNA TGCGCCAGCGGGATTCCGGGGACACCTAGTGGGTACAATGAGCAGTTCTTC. This sequence encodes CASGIPGTPSGYNEQFF. The V gene is TRBV4-1, the J gene TRBJ2-1; D is perhaps TRBD1 (6 bases). Germline V CDR1 and CDR2: MGHRA, YSYEKL. Trimming took off 8 bases at V and 4 bases at J, with 24 bases between the two ends. The CDR3 covers 17 residues.

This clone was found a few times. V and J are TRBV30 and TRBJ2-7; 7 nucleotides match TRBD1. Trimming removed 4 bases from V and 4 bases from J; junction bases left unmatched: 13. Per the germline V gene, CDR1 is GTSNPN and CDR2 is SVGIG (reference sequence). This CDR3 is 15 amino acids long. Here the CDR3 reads CAWTGRGTVKYEQYF. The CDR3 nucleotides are TGTGCCTGGACAGGCCGTGGGACAGTAAAATACGAGCAGTACTTC.

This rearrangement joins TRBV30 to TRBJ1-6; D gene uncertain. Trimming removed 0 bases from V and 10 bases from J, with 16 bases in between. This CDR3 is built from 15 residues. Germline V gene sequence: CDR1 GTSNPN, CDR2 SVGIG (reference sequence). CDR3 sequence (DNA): TGTGCCTGGAGTGTTCAGGTGGGGAACCTATCACCCCTCCACTTT. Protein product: CAWSVQVGNLSPLHF.

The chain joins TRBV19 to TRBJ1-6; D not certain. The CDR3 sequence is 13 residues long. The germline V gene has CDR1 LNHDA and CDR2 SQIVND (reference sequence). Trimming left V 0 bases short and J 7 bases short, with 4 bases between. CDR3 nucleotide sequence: TGTGCCAGTAGTATAGAAACCAATTCACCCCTCCACTTT. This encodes CASSIETNSPLHF.

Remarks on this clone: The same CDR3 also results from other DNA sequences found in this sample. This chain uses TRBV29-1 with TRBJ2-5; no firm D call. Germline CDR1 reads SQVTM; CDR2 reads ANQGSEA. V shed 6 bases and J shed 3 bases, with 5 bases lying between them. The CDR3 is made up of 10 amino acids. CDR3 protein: CSVAEETQYF. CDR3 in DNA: TGCAGCGTCGCCGAAGAGACCCAGTACTTC.

CDR3 residues: CASSLPRGTNTGELFF. CDR3 sequence (DNA): TGTGCCAGCAGTTTGCCTAGAGGGACGAACACCGGGGAGCTGTTTTTT. The genes are TRBV27 and TRBJ2-2, with D perhaps matching TRBD2 (5 bases). The germline gives CDR1 MNHEY, CDR2 SMNVEV (reference sequence). Between the trimmed V and J ends, which lost 3 bases and 0 bases, there was a span of 11 bases. The CDR3 runs to 16 residues.

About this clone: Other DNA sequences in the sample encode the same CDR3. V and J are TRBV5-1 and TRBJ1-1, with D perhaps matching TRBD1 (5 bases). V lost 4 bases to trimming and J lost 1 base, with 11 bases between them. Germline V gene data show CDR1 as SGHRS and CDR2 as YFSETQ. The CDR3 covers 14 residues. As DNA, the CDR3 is TGCGCCAGCAGCCTGGGACCGCAGAACACTGAAGCTTTCTTT. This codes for CASSLGPQNTEAFF.

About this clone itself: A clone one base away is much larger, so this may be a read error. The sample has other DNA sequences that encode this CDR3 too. CDR3 loop: CASSLEETQYF. In DNA form, the CDR3 reads TGTGCCAGCAGCTTGGAAGAGACCCAGTACTTC. The chain recombines TRBV5-6 with TRBJ2-5; D unclear. This CDR3 has 11 residues. V gave up 0 bases and J gave up 3 bases, with 0 bases separating them. Germline V gene sequence: CDR1 SGHDT, CDR2 YYEEEE.